This T cell receptor (beta chain) was observed in a study of blood T cell repertoires in COVID-19. In the study overall: Acute-phase and convalescent COVID-19 samples originated in the United States, Italy and Spain.

The method was immunoSEQ multiplex PCR; TCRdb's version includes in-frame clones alone and lacks a portion of them. The data show around 95,000 clones, approximately 81% seen once. With 4 bases removed from V and 6 bases from J, the gap between germline ends came to 11 bases. Germline V gene lookup returns CDR1 LNHDA and CDR2 SQIVND (reference sequence). This CDR3 has 13 amino acids. This clone appeared a single time. The receptor's source is a woman of 80 years or more with acute or convalescent COVID-19. Input material: peripheral blood. This chain uses TRBV19 with TRBJ2-3; D might be TRBD1 (7 bases). The CDR3 here is CASSTQGGDTQYF. The CDR3 DNA follows: TGTGCCAGTAGTACCCAGGGGGGTGATACGCAGTATTTT.